This T cell receptor (beta chain) was documented in a study of chemoradiotherapy in HPV16-positive cancers. Looking at the study overall: Functional T-cell assays on a couple of HPV16-positive patients' cells defined candidate HPV-specific clones and common TCR motifs. The study's findings and limits: In HPV16-positive patients, HPV-responsive T-cell expansion tracked better recurrence-free survival.

The assay was immunoSEQ multiplex PCR, and TCRdb's table has in-frame clones only and misses some. The sample shows 13,000 to 15,000 clones, nearly 70% of them seen only once. This clone was seen more than once but under ten times. Its antigen remains unknown. V lost 1 base, J lost 9 bases, and 6 bases stayed unmatched. The CDR3 runs to 15 residues. Germline V CDR1 and CDR2: SGHTA, FQGNSA. The origin of this receptor is a human donor with HPV-associated anogenital cancer. The sample was taken from a patient who underwent chemoradiotherapy. V and J are TRBV7-2 and TRBJ1-6, with 7 nucleotides matching TRBD1. In DNA, the CDR3 is TGTGCCAGCAGCTTAGGAATACCAGGGGGTTCACCCCTCCACTTT. Encoded protein: CASSLGIPGGSPLHF.